Shown below are 19 T cell receptor beta chains from a single sample sequenced in a study of shared clonotypes between healthy human individuals. The naive CD8 subset, CD45RO-negative cells positively selected for CCR7, excluded terminally differentiated effector memory CD45RA+ cells. Sequenced by immunoSEQ multiplex PCR; TCRdb stores in-frame clones only, minus some. The repertoire holds millions of clones, with roughly 91% as singletons. Sequenced: naive CD8+ T cells from PBMCs. Source of these receptors: a man younger than 35 in good health. Some clones in this sample may be carry-over from other donors' samples.

The V call is TRBV14, the J call TRBJ1-2, with no clear D. The germline V gene encodes CDR1 SGHDN and CDR2 FVKESK. CDR3 length equals 14 residues. Trimming removed 1 base at V and 4 bases at J, with 10 bases between. CDR3 protein: CASSQVGTVYGYTF. CDR3 nucleotide sequence: TGTGCCAGCAGCCAAGTAGGCACAGTCTATGGCTACACCTTC.

The gene calls are TRBV7-9 and TRBJ2-7; D uncertain. Germline V gives CDR1 SEHNR, CDR2 FQNEAQ (reference sequence). The CDR3 length is 13 residues. Trimming shortened V by 5 bases and J by 6 bases, and 14 bases separated the two germline ends. The CDR3 DNA reads TGTGCCAGCAGCCACCTTCCGGTGGGCGAGCAGTACTTC. Residues: CASSHLPVGEQYF.

The J gene is TRBJ2-7, the V gene TRBV4-3; no definite D call. Per the germline V gene, CDR1 is LGHNA and CDR2 is YSLEER. This CDR3 spans 14 amino acids. Trimming took off 3 bases at V and 0 bases at J, with 9 bases between the two ends. The CDR3 nucleotides are TGCGCCAGCAGCCATTGGGAAAACTCCTACGAGCAGTACTTC. Protein sequence: CASSHWENSYEQYF.

This chain joins TRBV4-2 and TRBJ2-7; the D gene could be TRBD1 or TRBD2 (6 bases each). The CDR3 is 15 residues long. CDR1 is LGHNA and CDR2 is YNFKEQ in the germline V gene. Trimming left V 4 bases short and J 3 bases short, with 16 bases between. The CDR3 region has the DNA TGTGCCAGCAGCCCAGGGGAGGCTAGAGGCTACGAGCAGTACTTC. Translated: CASSPGEARGYEQYF.

Turning to this clone: This specimen includes other DNA sequences encoding the same CDR3. This chain links TRBV27 with TRBJ2-7; no clear D. This CDR3 region has 12 residues. V was pared by 1 base and J by 6 bases, with 7 bases between. Germline V lookup: CDR1 MNHEY, CDR2 SMNVEV (reference sequence). As DNA, the CDR3 is TGTGCCAGCAGTTTATTGGGCAGCGAGCAGTACTTC. Translation: CASSLLGSEQYF.

This chain joins TRBV5-1 and TRBJ2-1, with D perhaps TRBD2 (5 bases). CDR3 length equals 15 residues. Germline CDR1 is SGHRS and CDR2 is YFSETQ. The V end was cut by 0 bases, the J end by 4 bases, with 11 bases between. CDR3 DNA: TGCGCCAGCAGCTTGGGTGAGGGCCGTTACAATGAGCAGTTCTTC. Protein product: CASSLGEGRYNEQFF.

The genes are TRBV27 and TRBJ2-2; perhaps TRBD2 as D (5 bases). CDR1 and CDR2 from the germline V gene are MNHEY and SMNVEV (reference sequence). This CDR3 is built from 17 residues. Trimming shortened V by 3 bases and J by 0 bases, and 14 bases separated the two germline ends. This chain's CDR3 is CASSFLPLASNTGELFF. CDR3 nucleotide sequence: TGTGCCAGCAGTTTTCTCCCCTTAGCGTCGAACACCGGGGAGCTGTTTTTT.

This rearrangement joins TRBV29-1 to TRBJ1-2; maybe TRBD1 (5 bases). Trimming shortened V by 4 bases and J by 4 bases, and 10 bases separated the two germline ends. From germline, CDR1 is SQVTM and CDR2 ANQGSEA. CDR3 length: 12 residues. The CDR3 spells CSVVGVTYGYTF. The CDR3 bases are TGCAGCGTTGTGGGGGTTACCTATGGCTACACCTTC.

V gene TRBV28 combines with J gene TRBJ2-7; 9 bases are a match to TRBD2. Per the germline V gene, CDR1 is MDHEN and CDR2 is SYDVKM. Germline trimming cut 5 bases from V and 7 bases from J; bases unmatched to any gene: 12. CDR3 length: 15 residues. CDR3 in amino acids: CASSVQREVVEEQYF. In DNA, the CDR3 is TGTGCCAGCAGTGTTCAGCGGGAGGTAGTGGAAGAGCAGTACTTC.

The chain joins TRBV6-4 to TRBJ2-1, with TRBD2 matching 8 bases. The V gene's germline CDR1 is MRHNA and CDR2 SNTAGT. V lost 3 bases to trimming and J lost 2 bases; unmatched junction nucleotides: 3. CDR3 length: 15 amino acids. CDR3 loop: CASSEALAAYNEQFF. The CDR3 DNA reads TGTGCCAGCAGTGAGGCACTAGCGGCCTACAATGAGCAGTTCTTC.

This chain connects TRBV19 to TRBJ2-7; TRBD1 aligns across 12 bases. CDR1 is LNHDA and CDR2 is SQIVND in the germline V gene (reference sequence). With V trimmed by 4 bases and J by 1 base, 2 bases remained unmatched. CDR3 length: 15 residues. CDR3 DNA: TGTGCCAGTAGTACGGGACAGGGGGCGTCCTACGAGCAGTACTTC. The encoded protein is CASSTGQGASYEQYF.

On this clone: A junction end diverges from the germline sequence, so it may reflect a read error. This chain uses TRBV11-2 with TRBJ2-2, with D possibly called TRBD1 or TRBD2 (5 bases each). The V gene's germline CDR1 is SGHAT and CDR2 FQNNGV. This CDR3 has 15 residues. The CDR3 nucleotides are TGTGCCAGCAGCCCCGAGACCCGTAGCTTTGGGGGGCTGTTTTTT. Translated, it gives CASSPETRSFGGLFF.

V usage is TRBV4-2 and J usage is TRBJ2-7; 10 bases are shared with TRBD2. CDR1 and CDR2 (germline): LGHNA, YNFKEQ. The length of the CDR3 is 14 residues. The J segment lost 7 bases and the V segment lost 3 bases, leaving 6 bases of the junction unmatched. The CDR3, as DNA: TGTGCCAGCAGCCAGGGACAACTAGCGGGAGAGCAGTACTTC. Translated: CASSQGQLAGEQYF.

This clone appeared once. Other DNA variants within this sample encode the same CDR3. The V call is TRBV19, the J call TRBJ2-1; 8 positions agree with TRBD2. Per the germline V gene, CDR1 is LNHDA and CDR2 is SQIVND (reference sequence). CDR3 size: 14 residues. V lost 2 bases and J lost 7; bases outside the gene matches: 4. The CDR3, as DNA: TGTGCCAGTAGTATAAGCGGGAGTTTGAATGAGCAGTTCTTC. Translating gives CASSISGSLNEQFF.

This sequence joins TRBV6-5 and TRBJ2-5; D unclear. V was cut by 0 bases and J by 6 bases, with 14 bases left in between. Germline assignment: CDR1 MNHEY and CDR2 SVGAGI. The CDR3 runs to 15 residues. The DNA for the CDR3 is TGTGCCAGCAGTTACTCGAGACGGTCTGGACAGACCCAGTACTTC. Translated: CASSYSRRSGQTQYF.

V is TRBV2 and J is TRBJ2-5, with TRBD2 identical over 9 bases. The CDR3 is 17 residues long. In germline, CDR1 is SNHLY, CDR2 FYNNEI. V trimming: 7 bases; J trimming: 1 base; junction bases outside the gene matches: 13. In DNA form, the CDR3 reads TGTGCCAGCACCCCCCTCGCGCGGGAGGGCCCCCAAGAGACCCAGTACTTC. Translated, it gives CASTPLAREGPQETQYF.

The chain combines TRBV28 with TRBJ1-4; D remains unclear. In germline, CDR1 is MDHEN, CDR2 SYDVKM. The CDR3 has 14 residues. Deletions cut 7 bases from V and 8 bases from J, with 17 bases between. The CDR3 coding sequence is TGTGCCAGCAACGGGCGATCAAGGTGGGAAAAACTGTTTTTT. It codes for CASNGRSRWEKLFF.

This clone was counted only a few times. The chain joins TRBV2 to TRBJ1-1, with no clear D. V was cut by 0 bases and J by 0 bases, with 8 bases left in between. Germline V lookup: CDR1 SNHLY, CDR2 FYNNEI. CDR3 length: 15 amino acids. This chain's CDR3 is CASSEAPSVNTEAFF. For the CDR3, the DNA is TGTGCCAGCAGTGAAGCACCGTCAGTGAACACTGAAGCTTTCTTT.

The rearrangement joins TRBV5-4 to TRBJ2-7, with D possibly TRBD2 on 6 matching bases. CDR3 length: 15 amino acids. Trimming pared 0 bases from V and 4 bases from J, leaving 14 bases between. Germline CDR1 is SGHNT and CDR2 is YYREEE (reference sequence). The CDR3, as DNA: TGTGCCAGCAGCTTGGGCCCGGGAGTAGGGTACGAGCAGTACTTC. This translates into CASSLGPGVGYEQYF.